The clone carrying this T cell receptor beta chain was detected a few times. No antigen is known for it. The primer mix had 60 Vbeta and 13 Jbeta primers. TCRdb keeps only in-frame clones here, not all; method: immunoSEQ multiplex PCR. Here the sample spans 130,000 to 150,000 clones, 77% being singletons. Donors likely had unrecorded immune exposures despite being nominally healthy when sampled. The entry originates in a study of cytomegalovirus exposure and HLA in healthy donors. As for the study in general: The approximately 120 million unique TCR beta sequences, from about 179 million T cells, were found by an earlier analysis. The Caucasian-associated ancestry cluster held around 81% of a few hundred genotyped donors. Study-wide results and caveats: Sequence variants that were highly shared formed a cluster that was likely a sequencing artifact.

This CDR3 spans 14 amino acids. V was cut by 6 bases and J by 0 bases, with 14 bases left in between. The germline CDR1 and CDR2 sequences are SQVTM and ANQGSEA. Material for sequencing was PBMCs. The clonotype comes from a woman in her fifties or sixties in good health and CMV-seronegative. The chain employs TRBV29-1 and TRBJ2-5; D might be TRBD2 (5 bases). The CDR3 nucleotides read TGCAGCGTGGGCCGATGGGAGTACCAAGAGACCCAGTACTTC. Its protein product is CSVGRWEYQETQYF. Based on the CDR3 plus reference TRBV29-1 and TRBJ2-5, the full variable domain is SAVISQKPSRDICQRGTSLTIQCQVDSQVTMMFWYRQQPGQSLTLIATANQGSEATYESGFVIDKFPISRPNLTFSTLTVSNMSPEDSSIYLCSVGRWEYQETQYFGPGTRLLVL.